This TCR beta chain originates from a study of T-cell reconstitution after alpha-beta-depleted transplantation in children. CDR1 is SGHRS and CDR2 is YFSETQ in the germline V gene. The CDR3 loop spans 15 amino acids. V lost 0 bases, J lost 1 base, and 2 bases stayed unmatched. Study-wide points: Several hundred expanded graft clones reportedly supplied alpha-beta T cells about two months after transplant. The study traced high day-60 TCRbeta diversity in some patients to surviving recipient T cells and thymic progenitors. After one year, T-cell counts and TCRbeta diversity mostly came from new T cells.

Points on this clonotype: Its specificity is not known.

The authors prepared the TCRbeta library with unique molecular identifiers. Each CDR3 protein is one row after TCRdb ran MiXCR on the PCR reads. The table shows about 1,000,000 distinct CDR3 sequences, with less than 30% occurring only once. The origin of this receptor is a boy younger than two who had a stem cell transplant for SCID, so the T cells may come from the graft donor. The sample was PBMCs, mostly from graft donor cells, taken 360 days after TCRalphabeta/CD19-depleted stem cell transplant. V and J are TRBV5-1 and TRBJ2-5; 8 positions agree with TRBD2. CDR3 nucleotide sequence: TGCGCCAGCAGCTTGGTTACTAGCGGCCAAGAGACCCAGTACTTC. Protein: CASSLVTSGQETQYF.